Presented here are 23 T cell receptor beta chains from one specimen sequenced in a study of blood T cell repertoires in COVID-19. TCRdb keeps only in-frame clones here, not all; method: immunoSEQ multiplex PCR. The sample contains about 200,000 clones, roughly 77% of which appear only once. Sequencing used peripheral blood. These receptors were collected from a woman in her thirties or forties with COVID-19, enrolled during active disease.

The sample holds one count of this clone. This sequence joins TRBV27 and TRBJ1-5; TRBD1 aligns across 7 bases. CDR3 length: 14 residues. The germline V gene has CDR1 MNHEY and CDR2 SMNVEV (reference sequence). V lost 5 bases and J lost 6; bases outside the gene matches: 7. The CDR3 DNA sequence: TGTGCCAGCAGTCTACAGGGGTTCCTTCAGCCCCAGCATTTT. Translated: CASSLQGFLQPQHF.

The chain employs TRBV28 and TRBJ1-3, with D tentatively TRBD1 (5 bases). The CDR3 extends over 12 amino acids. The ends were cut back, 6 bases at V and 8 bases at J, with 11 bases in the middle. CDR1 MDHEN and CDR2 SYDVKM come from the germline V gene. CDR3 in DNA: TGTGCCAGCAGCCTTTCGGGGGACACCATATATTTT. Amino acid sequence: CASSLSGDTIYF.

This clone was observed once. At one end the junction does not follow the germline gene, possibly because of a read error. The rearrangement uses TRBV6-1 and TRBJ1-2, with D perhaps TRBD1 (5 bases). In germline, CDR1 is MNHNS, CDR2 SASEGT. The CDR3 covers 11 residues. In nucleotides, the CDR3 is TGTGCCAGCAGTGAAGCAGGGGCGATCTACTTC. Residues: CASSEAGAIYF.

V and J are TRBV7-2 and TRBJ2-1, with TRBD2 matching 8 bases. The V and J ends lost 1 base and 5 bases, in that order; junction bases with no gene match: 13. Looked up from germline, CDR1 is SGHTA and CDR2 is FQGNSA. CDR3 length equals 18 residues. CDR3: CASSLVGGRLSGNNEQFF. The CDR3 DNA sequence: TGTGCCAGCAGCTTAGTGGGGGGTAGACTTAGCGGGAACAATGAGCAGTTCTTC.

This clone was counted between two and nine times. The genes are TRBV6-5 and TRBJ1-2; D unresolved. There are 14 residues in the CDR3. The V gene's germline CDR1 is MNHEY and CDR2 SVGAGI. The V end was cut by 8 bases, the J end by 4 bases, with 17 bases between. The CDR3 DNA is TGTGCCAGCCACGGAGGCGGACCCCCCTATGGCTACACCTTC. This gives the protein CASHGGGPPYGYTF.

The DNA of the CDR3 is TGTGCCAGCAGTTCGGACAGGGGGCGCAACACTGAAGCTTTCTTT. This codes for CASSSDRGRNTEAFF. The J gene is TRBJ1-1, the V gene TRBV6-5; 11 bases agree with TRBD1. V gave up 4 bases and J gave up 2 bases; unmatched junction bases: 3. This CDR3 has 15 residues. The V gene's germline CDR1 is MNHEY and CDR2 SVGAGI.

V usage is TRBV6-1 and J usage is TRBJ1-3; D is possibly TRBD1 (6 bases). Germline V lookup: CDR1 MNHNS, CDR2 SASEGT. The length of the CDR3 is 15 residues. V was trimmed by 1 base and J by 0 bases, leaving 7 bases between them. CDR3 bases: TGTGCCAGCAGTGAAGTCAGGGGCTCTGGAAACACCATATATTTT. It encodes CASSEVRGSGNTIYF.

The chain has TRBV29-1 and TRBJ2-5; the D gene is possibly TRBD2 (6 bases). This CDR3 has 13 amino acids. Trimming took 2 bases from V and 5 from J, leaving 12 bases between them. Germline V gene data show CDR1 as SQVTM and CDR2 as ANQGSEA. DNA of the CDR3: TGCAGCGTTGAATCGAGAGGGAGGGAGACCCAGTACTTC. The encoded protein is CSVESRGRETQYF.

This clone was observed a handful of times. CDR3 sequence (DNA): TGTGCCAGCAGCTTGGGTTTGACAGGCTATGGCTACACCTTC. Translated, it gives CASSLGLTGYGYTF. The chain couples TRBV5-6 to TRBJ1-2; D perhaps matches TRBD1 (6 bases). Germline CDR1 reads SGHDT; CDR2 reads YYEEEE. Trimming took 0 bases from V and 4 from J, leaving 10 bases between them. This CDR3 region has 14 residues.

V is TRBV3-1 (or the pseudogene TRBV3-2) and J is TRBJ2-6, with 9 nucleotides matching TRBD2. V gave up 1 base and J gave up 1 base; unmatched junction bases: 8. Germline CDR1 is LGHDT and CDR2 is YNNKEL (reference sequence). The CDR3 length is 19 residues. Here the CDR3 reads CASSQVASGVPSGANVLTF. The CDR3 DNA follows: TGTGCCAGCAGCCAAGTGGCTAGCGGGGTGCCTTCTGGGGCCAACGTCCTGACTTTC.

The chain has TRBV6-5 and TRBJ2-7; maybe TRBD1 (6 bases). Germline V lookup: CDR1 MNHEY, CDR2 SVGAGI. This CDR3 contains 14 residues. V lost 2 bases to trimming and J lost 4 bases, with 12 bases between them. The CDR3 loop reads CASSYRGRGYEQYF. The DNA of the CDR3 is TGTGCCAGCAGTTACAGGGGCAGGGGTTACGAGCAGTACTTC.

The gene calls are TRBV30 and TRBJ2-3; 14 bases line up with TRBD2. This CDR3 has 16 residues. Germline CDR1 reads GTSNPN; CDR2 reads SVGIG (reference sequence). V gave up 1 base and J gave up 5 bases; unmatched junction bases: 5. The CDR3 DNA reads TGTGCCTGGAGTGCGGGACTAGCGGGGGTGGGAGATACGCAGTATTTT. It translates to CAWSAGLAGVGDTQYF.

The sample holds a few counts of this clone. The CDR3 nucleotides read TGTGCCTGGAGTGTATCAGGGGGCACGAACATTCAGTACTTC. Translated: CAWSVSGGTNIQYF. The chain carries TRBV30 and TRBJ2-4, with TRBD1 matching 8 bases. Trimming removed 0 bases from V and 7 bases from J; junction bases left unmatched: 5. Germline CDR1 GTSNPN, CDR2 SVGIG (reference sequence). This CDR3 has 14 residues.

V usage is TRBV11-3 and J usage is TRBJ2-1; 16 nucleotides match TRBD2. CDR1 SGHNT and CDR2 YENEEA come from the germline V gene. The ends lost 5 bases at V and 10 bases at J; junction bases unmatched: 5. The CDR3 is 15 amino acids. The chain's CDR3 is CASSPGLAGGMEQFF. The CDR3 nucleotides are TGTGCCAGCAGCCCGGGACTAGCGGGAGGGATGGAGCAGTTCTTC.

This chain joins TRBV5-4 and TRBJ1-6; a weak D match, TRBD1 (6 bases). The ends were cut back, 3 bases at V and 6 bases at J, with 13 bases in the middle. Germline V gene lookup returns CDR1 SGHNT and CDR2 YYREEE (reference sequence). The CDR3 is 15 residues long. The CDR3 sequence: CASSYEGEINSPLHF. Here the CDR3 DNA reads TGTGCCAGCAGCTATGAGGGGGAGATTAATTCACCCCTCCACTTT.

This clone was seen only once. One junction end disagrees with the germline gene, perhaps due to a read error. V and J are TRBV5-1 and TRBJ1-2; the D is unclear. This CDR3 has 15 amino acids. The germline gives CDR1 SGHRS, CDR2 YFSETQ. The CDR3 here is CASSFRPGTNYGYTF. CDR3 in DNA: TGCGCCAGCAGCTTCCGACCTGGAACTAATTATGGCTACACCTTC.

This clone was detected only once. This chain connects TRBV30 to TRBJ2-3; perhaps TRBD2 as D (6 bases). This CDR3 is 16 amino acids long. The V end lost 7 bases, the J end lost 1 base, and 21 bases lay between the germline ends. CDR1 and CDR2 (germline): GTSNPN, SVGIG (reference sequence). The CDR3 DNA reads TGTGCCTCACCAACCGGGGAGGAAGTCGGCACAGATACGCAGTATTTT. The encoded protein is CASPTGEEVGTDTQYF.

V and J are TRBV6-4 and TRBJ1-5; D is possibly TRBD1 (5 bases). CDR3 length: 13 amino acids. Germline CDR1 reads MRHNA; CDR2 reads SNTAGT. V lost 6 bases to trimming and J lost 4 bases, with 10 bases between them. The CDR3 DNA follows: TGTGCCAGCAGCCCCGACAGTAATCAGCCCCAGCATTTT. This translates into CASSPDSNQPQHF.

This clone was recorded only once. The chain carries TRBV5-4 and TRBJ2-3; 11 positions agree with TRBD2. V lost 4 bases and J lost 3; bases outside the gene matches: 4. Germline CDR1 is SGHNT and CDR2 is YYREEE (reference sequence). The CDR3 extends over 15 amino acids. CDR3 loop: CASSTRLAGTDTQYF. CDR3 nucleotide sequence: TGTGCCAGCAGCACAAGACTAGCGGGGACAGATACGCAGTATTTT.

The V call is TRBV5-1, the J call TRBJ2-5; possible D gene TRBD2, 7 bases. Looked up from germline, CDR1 is SGHRS and CDR2 is YFSETQ. Trimming removed 3 bases at V and 2 bases at J, with 17 bases between. The CDR3 spans 16 residues. CDR3 sequence (DNA): TGCGCCAGCAGCTCCGCGGGGGCCCAACAGCAAGAGACCCAGTACTTC. Translation: CASSSAGAQQQETQYF.

The V gene is TRBV19, the J gene TRBJ1-1; perhaps TRBD1 as D (6 bases). The germline CDR1 and CDR2 sequences are LNHDA and SQIVND (reference sequence). The length of the CDR3 is 15 residues. Trimming took off 3 bases at V and 3 bases at J, with 14 bases between the two ends. The CDR3 region has the DNA TGTGCCAGTAGTATCCCCAGGGGAGAAGACACTGAAGCTTTCTTT. Its protein product is CASSIPRGEDTEAFF.

V is TRBV5-6 and J is TRBJ2-5; maybe TRBD2 (6 bases). Germline V CDR1 and CDR2: SGHDT, YYEEEE. V was clipped by 5 bases and J by 3 bases, with 14 bases between them. CDR3 length: 14 amino acids. This CDR3 is CASSQGLAEETQYF. The CDR3 nucleotides read TGTGCCAGCAGTCAAGGATTAGCGGAAGAGACCCAGTACTTC.

The J gene is TRBJ1-1, the V gene TRBV6-5, with D perhaps matching TRBD1 (5 bases). Looked up from germline, CDR1 is MNHEY and CDR2 is SVGAGI. Trimming cost V 6 bases and J 4 bases, with 18 bases left between them. The CDR3 has 15 amino acids. The CDR3: CASRPASTAFTEAFF. CDR3 nucleotide sequence: TGTGCCAGCAGACCGGCATCGACAGCGTTCACTGAAGCTTTCTTT.